A selection of T cell receptor beta chains follows, all from one sample in a study of control samples from healthy donors and cancer patients. Some clones are missing from TCRdb's copy, which holds only in-frame ones; the method was immunoSEQ multiplex PCR. The data show around 72,000 clones, with around four fifths seen just once and approximately 15% held by the top ten. Input material: blood. These receptor sequences come from a man aged 50 or older in good health. The CDR3 runs from the conserved cysteine through the conserved F or W. Each record gives: J gene, D gene, clone size, V gene, CDR3 DNA, CDR3 protein. D genes are given only for firm matches. Rows give clone size only sometimes, using once, few, many, or a class for an expanded clone.

TRBJ1-1 TRBD1 . TRBV7-7 TGTGCCAGCAGCGCAACAGGGGGCGTGGACACTGAAGCTTTCTTT CASSATGGVDTEAFF
TRBJ2-1 . . TRBV11-2 TGTGCCAGCAGCTTAGGAGGAATCAGGAATGAGCAGTTCTTC CASSLGGIRNEQFF
TRBJ2-7 . . TRBV6-2/TRBV6-3 TGTGCCAGCAGCCGAACCCCCGCGTCGGCGCAGTACTTC CASSRTPASAQYF
TRBJ1-2 TRBD1 . TRBV19 TGTGCCAGTAGTATTGGGACAGGCGTTGGCTATGGCTACACCTTC CASSIGTGVGYGYTF
TRBJ1-1 TRBD1 . TRBV5-1 TGCGCCAGCAGCTTTCTGGGACAGCTATACACTGAAGCTTTCTTT CASSFLGQLYTEAFF
TRBJ2-2 . . TRBV4-3 TGCGCCAGCAGCCAAGAGGGTCCCGGTGGGAACACCGGGGAGCTGTTTTTT CASSQEGPGGNTGELFF
TRBJ2-3 . . TRBV7-9 TGTGCCAGCCGAGCTTCGGGGCGGGCGCACGCAGATACGCAGTATTTT CASRASGRAHADTQYF
TRBJ1-3 . . TRBV28 TGTGCCAGCAGTTTCTGGCCTGGCTCTGGAAACACCATATATTTT CASSFWPGSGNTIYF
TRBJ2-1 TRBD2 . TRBV7-3 TGTGCCAGCCGCTCGGGGGGGACTAGCGGGATTGGCGAGCAGTTCTTC CASRSGGTSGIGEQFF
TRBJ2-3 . . TRBV12-3/TRBV12-4 TGTGCCACCAGACCCTGGCGTACAGATACGCAGTATTTT CATRPWRTDTQYF
TRBJ1-4 TRBD1 . TRBV28 TGTGCCAGCAGCTCGATACAGGGGCCGGATGAAAAACTGTTTTTT CASSSIQGPDEKLFF
TRBJ1-3 . . TRBV2 TGTGCCAGCCGCCCGGGACACCTCTCTGGAAACACCATATATTTT CASRPGHLSGNTIYF
TRBJ2-1 TRBD2 few TRBV18 TGTGCCAGCTCACCACCGAAGCTAGCGGGGATCCCGGAGTTCTTC CASSPPKLAGIPEFF
TRBJ2-3 . . TRBV5-4 TGTGCCAGCAGCTTGGCCGTCAGGGTATTAGGTTCAGATACGCAGTATTTT CASSLAVRVLGSDTQYF
TRBJ1-1 TRBD1 . TRBV30 TGTGCCTGGAGTGGGGGACAGCTCGAAGCTTTCTTT CAWSGGQLEAFF
TRBJ2-5 . . TRBV20-1 TGCAGTGCTAGGAGGGAGACCCAGTACTTC CSARRETQYF
TRBJ2-5 TRBD1 . TRBV24-1 TGTGCCACCAGTGATTCGCAGGGGGCGAGGGAAGAGACCCAGTACTTC CATSDSQGAREETQYF
TRBJ2-7 . . TRBV5-1 TGCGCCAGCAGCTTGGACGGCTCCTACGAGCAGTACTTC CASSLDGSYEQYF
TRBJ1-2 . . TRBV6-5 TGTGCCAGCAGAACCCGACAGTTCTATGGCTACACCTTC CASRTRQFYGYTF
TRBJ1-1 TRBD1 . TRBV30 TGTGCCTGGGGGGGACAGGGAAACACTGAAGCTTTCTTT CAWGGQGNTEAFF
TRBJ2-5 TRBD2 few TRBV11-3 TGTGCCAGCAGCCGGAGACTAGCGGGAGGTGAGACCCAGTACTTC CASSRRLAGGETQYF
TRBJ1-5 TRBD1 . TRBV11-2 TGTGCCAGCAGCTGGGACAGCCTTCCGAATCAGCCCCAGCATTTT CASSWDSLPNQPQHF
TRBJ2-1 . . TRBV5-5 TGTGCCAGCAGCTTGAGGGTAGCCCCGACCAATGAGCAGTTCTTC CASSLRVAPTNEQFF
TRBJ1-2 . . TRBV29-1 TGCAGCGCCCACTTTGGGGACTATGGCTACACCTTC CSAHFGDYGYTF
TRBJ1-1 . . TRBV5-4 TGTGCCAGCAGCTCAATACAGGAGGTCACTGAAGCTTTCTTT CASSSIQEVTEAFF
TRBJ2-5 . . TRBV5-1 TGCGCCAGCAGCTTGGCCGGGGAGACCCAGTACTTC CASSLAGETQYF
TRBJ1-2 TRBD1 . TRBV19 TGTGCCAGTAGTATACAAGAGGGACAGAGGGTTAAGGACTATGGCTACACCTTC CASSIQEGQRVKDYGYTF